The 29 T cell receptor beta chains given below trace back to one sample, sequenced in a study of cytomegalovirus exposure and HLA in healthy donors. Use of 60 Vbeta and 13 Jbeta primers characterized the PCR. The assay was immunoSEQ multiplex PCR, and TCRdb's table has in-frame clones only and misses some. The sample has around 190,000 clones, almost 75% seen once. The sequenced sample consisted of PBMCs. Receptor source: a woman younger than 45 in good health and CMV-seropositive.

A word on this clone: Other nucleotide sequences from this sample produce the same CDR3. V gene TRBV15 combines with J gene TRBJ2-7; D might be TRBD2 (5 bases). The CDR3 spans 14 residues. Germline CDR1 LNHNV, CDR2 YYDKDF (reference sequence). Trimming took 0 bases from V and 4 from J, leaving 10 bases between them. Written as DNA, the CDR3 is TGTGCCACCAGCAGAGATTTCGGGGTGTACGAGCAGTACTTC. It codes for CATSRDFGVYEQYF.

The count of this clone is one. The chain links TRBV29-1 to TRBJ2-7, with TRBD1 matching 7 bases. Losses at the gene ends were 6 bases for V and 8 bases for J; bases not matched to a gene: 13. The CDR3 runs to 13 residues. CDR1 is SQVTM, CDR2 ANQGSEA, per germline. The CDR3 is CSVMGQYSIKQYF. CDR3 bases: TGCAGCGTGATGGGACAGTATTCGATCAAGCAGTACTTC.

This chain joins TRBV5-1 and TRBJ1-1, with D tentatively TRBD1 (6 bases). V was pared by 0 bases and J by 0 bases, with 9 bases between. Germline V gene data show CDR1 as SGHRS and CDR2 as YFSETQ. The CDR3 contains 15 residues. The CDR3 region is CASSLEGEMNTEAFF. The CDR3 nucleotides read TGCGCCAGCAGCTTGGAGGGGGAGATGAACACTGAAGCTTTCTTT. Variable domain in full (rest from reference TRBV5-1 and TRBJ1-1): KAGVTQTPRYLIKTRGQQVTLSCSPISGHRSVSWYQQTPGQGLQFLFEYFSETQRNKGNFPGRFSGRQFSNSRSEMNVSTLELGDSALYLCASSLEGEMNTEAFFGQGTRLTVV.

This clone was observed a single time. This chain connects TRBV7-9 to TRBJ2-5, with 8 bases matching TRBD1. The germline gives CDR1 SEHNR, CDR2 FQNEAQ (reference sequence). The CDR3 runs to 12 residues. J lost 6 bases, V lost 8 bases, and 5 bases had no gene match. CDR3 loop: CASGQGRQTQYF. In nucleotides, the CDR3 is TGTGCCAGCGGACAGGGAAGGCAGACCCAGTACTTC.

The chain couples TRBV7-9 to TRBJ1-1; D is unclear. The CDR3 length is 13 residues. CDR1 and CDR2 from the germline V gene are SEHNR and FQNEAQ (reference sequence). The V gene lost 4 bases and the J gene lost 5 bases, with 11 bases spanning the gap. DNA for the CDR3: TGTGCCAGCAGCTCGCCCTCACGGACTGAAGCTTTCTTT. Protein product: CASSSPSRTEAFF.

The V and J genes are TRBV5-1 and TRBJ2-5, with D hard to call. Germline-derived CDR1 and CDR2 are SGHRS and YFSETQ. The CDR3 has 11 residues. V dropped 3 bases and J dropped 4 bases, with 4 bases sitting between them. The CDR3 spells CASSSLETQYF. The CDR3 region has the DNA TGCGCCAGCAGCTCTTTAGAGACCCAGTACTTC.

The chain combines TRBV28 with TRBJ1-2, with TRBD1 identical over 7 bases. V gave up 5 bases and J gave up 5 bases; unmatched junction bases: 5. CDR1 MDHEN and CDR2 SYDVKM come from the germline V gene. The CDR3 is 13 amino acids. The CDR3 nucleotides are TGTGCCAGCAGTCCCCTACAGGGGTATGGCTACACCTTC. Translating gives CASSPLQGYGYTF.

The chain has TRBV6-4 and TRBJ1-1, with 7 bases matching TRBD1. Germline V gene data show CDR1 as MRHNA and CDR2 as SNTAGT. Trimming took 10 bases from V and 3 from J; bases not matched to a gene: 8. This CDR3 comprises 13 residues. This CDR3 is CATSQGEYTEAFF. CDR3 nucleotide sequence: TGTGCCACTTCTCAGGGGGAGTACACTGAAGCTTTCTTT.

This clone was seen a few times. The V gene is TRBV5-4, the J gene TRBJ1-1; D is unresolved. The CDR3 is made up of 14 amino acids. The V end lost 4 bases, the J end lost 1 base, and 11 bases lay between the germline ends. The germline gives CDR1 SGHNT, CDR2 YYREEE (reference sequence). In nucleotides, the CDR3 is TGTGCCAGCAGCCCGAGGGTCGCGAACACTGAAGCTTTCTTT. The encoded protein is CASSPRVANTEAFF.

The chain has TRBV6-5 and TRBJ1-1, with a weak D call TRBD1 (5 bases). From germline, CDR1 is MNHEY and CDR2 SVGAGI. The CDR3 runs to 14 residues. Deletions cut 5 bases from V and 5 bases from J, with 15 bases between. CDR3 sequence (DNA): TGTGCCAGCAGTGGATTTCAGGGAGGGACTGAAGCTTTCTTT. Its protein is CASSGFQGGTEAFF.

The chain joins TRBV7-6 to TRBJ2-3; D is ambiguous. Trimming cost V 1 base and J 1 base, with 6 bases left between them. The CDR3 is 14 amino acids. CDR1 SGHVS and CDR2 FNYEAQ come from the germline V gene. CDR3 nucleotides: TGTGCCAGCAGCTTAGAAAGCCGCACAGATACGCAGTATTTT. It yields the protein CASSLESRTDTQYF.

The V call is TRBV28, the J call TRBJ1-4; maybe TRBD1 (5 bases). The length of the CDR3 is 15 residues. With 6 bases removed from V and 2 bases from J, the gap between germline ends came to 13 bases. CDR1 and CDR2 (germline): MDHEN, SYDVKM. In nucleotides, the CDR3 is TGTGCCAGCAGCCAGGGTTTTGGGACTAATGAAAAACTGTTTTTT. It encodes CASSQGFGTNEKLFF.

The rearrangement links TRBV6-1 to TRBJ2-1; perhaps TRBD1 as D (5 bases). Germline values: CDR1 MNHNS, CDR2 SASEGT. This CDR3 has 15 amino acids. V was cut by 1 base and J by 0 bases, with 7 bases left in between. The CDR3 coding sequence is TGTGCCAGCAGTGAAGGGACAAACTCCTACAATGAGCAGTTCTTC. It specifies CASSEGTNSYNEQFF.

The chain's CDR3 is CASSELADHNEQFF. CDR3 sequence (DNA): TGCGCCAGCAGTGAACTAGCGGACCACAATGAGCAGTTCTTC. The chain has TRBV10-1 and TRBJ2-1; TRBD2 matches at 8 bases. V lost 3 bases, J lost 5 bases, and 3 bases stayed unmatched. The CDR3 covers 14 residues. Germline CDR1 is WNHNN and CDR2 is SYGVQD (reference sequence).

The V and J genes are TRBV9 and TRBJ1-2; tentatively, D is TRBD1 (5 bases). The CDR3 has 12 amino acids. V gave up 4 bases and J gave up 8 bases, with 12 bases separating them. CDR1 and CDR2 (germline): SGDLS, YYNGEE. The CDR3 spells CASSPRGGGYTF. CDR3 sequence (DNA): TGTGCCAGCAGCCCACGGGGGGGAGGCTACACCTTC. The full variable domain, with the rest looked up from reference TRBV9 and TRBJ1-2, is DSGVTQTPKHLITATGQRVTLRCSPRSGDLSVYWYQQSLDQGLQFLIQYYNGEERAKGNILERFSAQQFPDLHSELNLSSLELGDSALYFCASSPRGGGYTFGSGTRLTVV.

The V call is TRBV5-1, the J call TRBJ1-1, with D possibly being TRBD1 (5 bases). V was pared by 0 bases and J by 5 bases, with 14 bases between. Germline lookup yields CDR1 SGHRS and CDR2 YFSETQ. This CDR3 is 15 amino acids long. The CDR3 sequence is CASSLEIGERTEAFF. The CDR3 DNA follows: TGCGCCAGCAGCTTGGAGATAGGGGAAAGAACTGAAGCTTTCTTT.

The rearrangement links TRBV18 to TRBJ2-3, with TRBD1 identical over 8 bases. V dropped 0 bases and J dropped 0; count of bases not matched to a gene: 2. Per the germline V gene, CDR1 is KGHSH and CDR2 is LQKENI. The CDR3 runs 16 residues. The CDR3 spells CASSPPRDRSTDTQYF. The CDR3 nucleotides read TGTGCCAGCTCACCACCGCGGGACAGGAGCACAGATACGCAGTATTTT.

This chain connects TRBV18 to TRBJ1-4; D may be TRBD1 (6 bases). This CDR3 is 14 amino acids long. In germline, CDR1 is KGHSH, CDR2 LQKENI. V was clipped by 5 bases and J by 2 bases, with 9 bases between them. The CDR3 loop reads CASSAGQTNEKLFF. For the CDR3, the DNA is TGTGCCAGCTCAGCCGGACAGACTAATGAAAAACTGTTTTTT.

The chain combines TRBV28 with TRBJ2-3, with D perhaps matching TRBD1 (5 bases). CDR3 length equals 14 residues. Germline CDR1 reads MDHEN; CDR2 reads SYDVKM. Trimming removed 5 bases at V and 2 bases at J, with 11 bases between. Written as DNA, the CDR3 is TGTGCCAGCAGTACACAGGAATACACAGATACGCAGTATTTT. Translated, it gives CASSTQEYTDTQYF.

The chain employs TRBV2 and TRBJ1-2; the D gene is possibly TRBD1 (6 bases). V was trimmed by 3 bases and J by 5 bases, leaving 19 bases between them. The germline CDR1 and CDR2 sequences are SNHLY and FYNNEI. This CDR3 has 16 residues. The CDR3 reads CASSDFHQAGVYGYTF. Written as DNA, the CDR3 is TGTGCCAGCAGTGATTTTCATCAGGCAGGGGTTTATGGCTACACCTTC. Combining the CDR3 with reference TRBV2 and TRBJ1-2 gives the whole variable domain EPEVTQTPSHQVTQMGQEVILRCVPISNHLYFYWYRQILGQKVEFLVSFYNNEISEKSEIFDDQFSVERPDGSNFTLKIRSTKLEDSAMYFCASSDFHQAGVYGYTFGSGTRLTVV.

On this clone: An end of the junction differs from the germline gene, which may be a read error. The chain is built from TRBV13 and TRBJ2-7; D might be TRBD2 (7 bases). The CDR3 runs to 13 residues. CDR1 is PRHDT and CDR2 is FYEKMQ in the germline V gene (reference sequence). CDR3 DNA: TGTGCCAGCAGCCCCGTAGGGGGGGGCCTCACCAACTTC. Protein: CASSPVGGGLTNF.

Concerning this clone: Its ends do not fully match the called genes, so a read error is possible. V usage is TRBV7-9 and J usage is TRBJ2-2, with D possibly TRBD1 on 6 matching bases. This CDR3 comprises 15 residues. Germline V CDR1 and CDR2: SEHNR, FQNEAQ (reference sequence). DNA of the CDR3: TGTTCCAGCAGCTTAGTCAACAGGGTGGCCGGGGAGCTGTTTTTT. Residues: CSSSLVNRVAGELFF.

This chain links TRBV7-9 with TRBJ2-2, with 7 bases identical to TRBD1. Germline V lookup: CDR1 SEHNR, CDR2 FQNEAQ (reference sequence). CDR3 length equals 16 residues. With V trimmed by 5 bases and J by 3 bases, 9 bases remained unmatched. The CDR3 region is CASSLLKGADTGELFF. In nucleotides, the CDR3 is TGTGCCAGCAGCCTACTAAAGGGGGCGGACACCGGGGAGCTGTTTTTT.

This clone was found a few times. The rearrangement joins TRBV6-5 to TRBJ1-1, with D perhaps matching TRBD1 (5 bases). Germline V gene data show CDR1 as MNHEY and CDR2 as SVGAGI. Trimming shortened V by 6 bases and J by 5 bases, and 13 bases separated the two germline ends. The CDR3 is made up of 13 amino acids. The chain's CDR3 is CASRPSGTTEAFF. The CDR3 DNA is TGTGCCAGCAGGCCATCAGGGACTACTGAAGCTTTCTTT.

This chain's CDR3 is CASSTFMGKAGQTHNEQFF. The CDR3 bases are TGTGCCAGCAGTACATTTATGGGGAAAGCGGGACAAACCCACAATGAGCAGTTCTTC. The chain uses TRBV28 and TRBJ2-1; D perhaps matches TRBD2 (7 bases). The germline CDR1 and CDR2 sequences are MDHEN and SYDVKM. V was shortened by 5 bases and J by 5 bases, with 28 bases between the two germline ends. CDR3 length: 19 residues. Filled out from reference TRBV28 and TRBJ2-1, the complete variable domain reads DVKVTQSSRYLVKRTGEKVFLECVQDMDHENMFWYRQDPGLGLRLIYFSYDVKMKEKGDIPEGYSVSREKKERFSLILESASTNQTSMYLCASSTFMGKAGQTHNEQFFGPGTRLTVL.

The chain joins TRBV28 to TRBJ1-2, with 7 bases aligning to TRBD1. V lost 6 bases to trimming and J lost 1 base; unmatched junction nucleotides: 11. The CDR3 covers 16 residues. CDR1 and CDR2 from the germline V gene are MDHEN and SYDVKM. For the CDR3, the DNA is TGTGCCAGCAGGCCCCATGGACAGGACTATAACTATGGCTACACCTTC. Protein sequence: CASRPHGQDYNYGYTF.

This clone was observed a handful of times. V gene TRBV6-1 combines with J gene TRBJ1-5; D gene ambiguous. The CDR3 length is 13 residues. Trimming stripped 4 bases from V and 5 bases from J, with 9 bases between. In germline, CDR1 is MNHNS, CDR2 SASEGT. The CDR3 region has the DNA TGTGCCAGCAGTGGGAGGTGGGATCAGCCCCAGCATTTT. Its protein product is CASSGRWDQPQHF.

The V call is TRBV5-5, the J call TRBJ1-5, with a possible D match to TRBD1 (6 bases). Germline CDR1 SGHKS, CDR2 YYEKEE (reference sequence). The CDR3 is 12 residues long. The V end lost 3 bases, the J end lost 7 bases, and 8 bases lay between the germline ends. The DNA of the CDR3 is TGTGCCAGCAGCTCAGGGGTGCAGCCCCAGCATTTT. It translates to CASSSGVQPQHF.

The chain recombines TRBV29-1 with TRBJ2-7, with 8 positions matching TRBD1. Germline assignment: CDR1 SQVTM and CDR2 ANQGSEA. V lost 6 bases to trimming and J lost 0 bases; unmatched junction nucleotides: 4. The CDR3 totals 13 residues. The CDR3 bases are TGCAGCGTCTCCGGGACAGGCTCCTACGAGCAGTACTTC. Protein product: CSVSGTGSYEQYF.